This T cell receptor beta chain derives from a study of T cells after somatic rescue of genetic block. Using immunoSEQ multiplex PCR, the repertoire was profiled, and TCRdb retains in-frame clones only, with some absent. The data hold approximately 58,000 clones, with 90% to 97% observed a single time. Germline V gene data show CDR1 as SNHLY and CDR2 as FYNNEI. The V segment lost 6 bases and the J segment 3 bases; nucleotides outside the gene matches: 6. The CDR3 totals 14 residues. The sequence was obtained from a child under two years old. Sequencing used peripheral blood mononuclear cells (PBMCs). The genes are TRBV2 and TRBJ2-7; 9 nucleotides match TRBD2. In nucleotides, the CDR3 is TGTGCCAGCAGGTGGACTAGCGCCCTCTACGAGCAGTACTTC. Its translation: CASRWTSALYEQYF.